The text below deals with one TCR beta chain. These data come from a study of control samples from healthy donors and cancer patients. Here immunoSEQ multiplex PCR was the method, and the copy in TCRdb shows in-frame clones only, minus some. The sample holds about 110,000 clones, 75% to 95% seen once. Germline CDR1 reads KGHSH; CDR2 reads LQKENI. CDR3 size: 14 residues. The junction had 3 bases not matched to a gene; V was cut back by 3 bases and J by 5 bases. This TCR derives from a human donor in good health. The donor label of this sample is uncertain. The sequencing sample was made of blood. V is TRBV18 and J is TRBJ1-5, with 8 bases lining up with TRBD1. The CDR3 coding sequence is TGTGCCAGCTCACCCCAGGGGGCAGATCAGCCCCAGCATTTT. Translating it yields CASSPQGADQPQHF. Full variable domain (rest looked up from reference TRBV18 and TRBJ1-5): NAGVMQNPRHLVRRRGQEARLRCSPMKGHSHVYWYRQLPEEGLKFMVYLQKENIIDESGMPKERFSAEFPKEGPSILRIQQVVRGDSAAYFCASSPQGADQPQHFGDGTRLSIL.